This T cell receptor beta chain appears in the sequencing data of a study of cytotoxic CD8 clonotypes in ibrutinib-treated CLL. V shed 2 bases and J shed 6 bases, with 11 bases lying between them. This CDR3 region has 13 residues. Germline values: CDR1 SGHTA, CDR2 FQGNSA. TCRdb keeps only in-frame clones here, not all; method: immunoSEQ multiplex PCR. The sample contains approximately 160,000 clones, about 88% of which appear only once. The chain links TRBV7-2 to TRBJ2-7, with D perhaps TRBD1 or TRBD2 (5 bases each). The clonotype was recovered from a human donor with chronic lymphocytic leukemia. Sequenced here: PBMCs, sampled at disease progression, from a patient treated with ibrutinib. The CDR3 nucleotides are TGTGCCAGCAGCTTACGGGGCGGACTCGAGCAGTACTTC. Residues: CASSLRGGLEQYF.